The 2 T cell receptor beta chains presented below share a single source sample, sequenced in a study of blood T cell repertoires in COVID-19. Measured with immunoSEQ multiplex PCR; TCRdb has only the in-frame clones, and not every one. The table lists under 400,000 clones, about 87% of them singletons. Source material: PBMCs or T cells enriched from blood (not recorded which). The receptors come from a man aged 35 to 55 in a cohort exposed to, infected with or recovered from COVID-19 (not recorded which).

The chain recombines TRBV18 with TRBJ1-4, with 10 bases lining up with TRBD1. With 2 bases clipped from V and 7 bases from J, the junction kept 19 bases outside the gene matches. The germline gives CDR1 KGHSH, CDR2 LQKENI. The CDR3 is 20 residues long. In DNA form, the CDR3 reads TGTGCCAGCTCACCATGGACCCTCGCCGGGACAGGGGAGATTAGTGAAAAACTGTTTTTT. It is translated as CASSPWTLAGTGEISEKLFF.

The gene calls are TRBV14 and TRBJ2-2, with TRBD2 matching over 10 bases. Germline CDR1 and CDR2: SGHDN and FVKESK. V lost 0 bases, J lost 1 base, and 2 bases stayed unmatched. The CDR3 has 17 amino acids. The CDR3 sequence: CASSQEAGGKNTGELFF. CDR3 nucleotides: TGTGCCAGCAGCCAAGAAGCGGGAGGGAAGAACACCGGGGAGCTGTTTTTT.